This T cell receptor (beta chain) was obtained from a study of blood T cell repertoires in COVID-19. As for the study in general: Acute and convalescent COVID-19 samples came from the United States, Italy and Spain. Sources were T cells, B-cell-depleted T cells, or PBMCs; the material itself was cDNA or gDNA.

Produced via immunoSEQ multiplex PCR; TCRdb's table is partial and in-frame only. The sample lists 40,000 to 60,000 clones, about 86% occurring once. V was clipped by 2 bases and J by 1 base; unmatched bases: 5. CDR1 and CDR2 from the germline V gene are LGHDT and YNNKEL (reference sequence). This CDR3 is 16 amino acids long. The clonotype comes from a man aged 35-49 years with active COVID-19. The rearrangement links TRBV3-1 (or the pseudogene TRBV3-2) to TRBJ2-3; 8 bases are shared with TRBD2. Sequencing was performed on peripheral blood. The CDR3 loop reads CASSQLTSGGTDTQYF. For the CDR3, the DNA is TGTGCCAGCAGCCAACTTACTAGCGGCGGCACAGATACGCAGTATTTT.